The 23 T cell receptor beta chains below come from one sample, sequenced in a study of blood T cell repertoires in COVID-19. The table came from immunoSEQ multiplex PCR; TCRdb's copy has only in-frame clones and leaves some out. The table records 100,000 or so clones, roughly 76% of them present only once. Sequencing input: peripheral blood. These receptors all stem from a human donor in a cohort sampled during active COVID-19.

This clone was found once. The V and J genes are TRBV13 and TRBJ2-2; possibly TRBD2 for D (6 bases). Trimming removed 4 bases at V and 0 bases at J, with 12 bases between. The germline gives CDR1 PRHDT, CDR2 FYEKMQ (reference sequence). This CDR3 is 16 amino acids long. CDR3 sequence reads: CASSSRRGSNTGELFF. The CDR3 DNA sequence: TGTGCCAGCAGCTCGCGGAGGGGTTCGAACACCGGGGAGCTGTTTTTT. The complete variable domain, with remaining parts taken from reference TRBV13 and TRBJ2-2, reads AAGVIQSPRHLIKEKRETATLKCYPIPRHDTVYWYQQGPGQDPQFLISFYEKMQSDKGSIPDRFSAQQFSDYHSELNMSSLELGDSALYFCASSSRRGSNTGELFFGEGSRLTVL.

A few counts support this clone. J is TRBJ2-7 and V is TRBV7-2, with TRBD2 identical over 8 bases. CDR3 length: 14 residues. The ends lost 4 bases at V and 4 bases at J; junction bases unmatched: 6. Germline lookup yields CDR1 SGHTA and CDR2 FQGNSA. Written as DNA, the CDR3 is TGTGCCAGCAGCTCAAGCGGGAGCCTTTACGAGCAGTACTTC. It specifies CASSSSGSLYEQYF.

Here the CDR3 reads CAISNPGGEQFF. CDR3 in DNA: TGTGCCATCAGTAACCCGGGAGGCGAGCAGTTCTTC. The V gene is TRBV10-3, the J gene TRBJ2-1; 7 positions agree with TRBD2. Germline V gene lookup returns CDR1 ENHRY and CDR2 SYGVKD. This CDR3 has 12 amino acids. With V trimmed by 5 bases and J by 10 bases, 5 bases remained unmatched.

This clone was picked up a small number of times. This chain uses TRBV7-8 with TRBJ2-2; TRBD2 is a possible D gene (6 bases). The CDR3 sequence is 15 residues long. Germline CDR1 SGHVS, CDR2 FQNEAQ. With 1 base removed from V and 4 bases from J, the gap between germline ends came to 10 bases. CDR3 bases: TGTGCCAGCAGCTTAGTGGGAGGCGGCACCGGGGAGCTGTTTTTT. Amino acid sequence: CASSLVGGGTGELFF.

The chain carries TRBV28 and TRBJ1-2, with D unresolved. Germline V gene lookup returns CDR1 MDHEN and CDR2 SYDVKM. There are 14 residues in the CDR3. Trimming took off 5 bases at V and 4 bases at J, with 14 bases between the two ends. CDR3 DNA: TGTGCCAGCAGTATTGACCAGCGCCTCTATGGCTACACCTTC. Protein product: CASSIDQRLYGYTF.

The chain has TRBV7-2 and TRBJ2-7; 9 nucleotides align to TRBD2. Losses at the gene ends were 4 bases for V and 2 bases for J; bases not matched to a gene: 9. Germline CDR1 is SGHTA and CDR2 is FQGNSA. This CDR3 has 16 residues. As DNA, the CDR3 is TGTGCCAGCAGCTCAGGACTAGCGAGGGGAACCTACGAGCAGTACTTC. Its translation is CASSSGLARGTYEQYF.

The chain is built from TRBV12-5 and TRBJ1-1; no definite D call. The CDR3 runs to 14 residues. V shed 0 bases and J shed 1 base, with 6 bases lying between them. Germline V gives CDR1 LGHNT, CDR2 FRNRAP. The CDR3 DNA reads as TGTGCTAGTGGTTTGGTCCTTTCGAACACTGAAGCTTTCTTT. This codes for CASGLVLSNTEAFF. The variable domain in full, completed from reference TRBV12-5 and TRBJ1-1, reads DARVTQTPRHKVTEMGQEVTMRCQPILGHNTVFWYRQTMMQGLELLAYFRNRAPLDDSGMPKDRFSAEMPDATLATLKIQPSEPRDSAVYFCASGLVLSNTEAFFGQGTRLTVV.

This clone was counted a single time. The chain is built from TRBV4-3 and TRBJ1-5, with unresolved D. V lost 0 bases to trimming and J lost 4 bases, with 4 bases between them. The CDR3 loop spans 13 amino acids. The germline V gene has CDR1 LGHNA and CDR2 YSLEER. In DNA form, the CDR3 reads TGCGCCAGCAGCCAAGACCCGAATCAGCCCCAGCATTTT. Translated, it gives CASSQDPNQPQHF.

The J gene is TRBJ2-5, the V gene TRBV15; 9 bases are a match to TRBD1. The CDR3 consists of 16 residues. Trimming removed 0 bases from V and 2 bases from J; junction bases left unmatched: 4. Germline values: CDR1 LNHNV, CDR2 YYDKDF (reference sequence). The CDR3 loop is CATSRDAGTGQETQYF. The CDR3 DNA reads TGTGCCACCAGCAGAGACGCCGGGACAGGGCAAGAGACCCAGTACTTC.

Comments on this clone: The junction and the germline gene differ at one end; a read error may be behind it. The CDR3 bases are TGTGCTAGCAGCTTGCAGGTCTCCTACGAGCAGTACTTC. This codes for CASSLQVSYEQYF. This chain joins TRBV7-7 and TRBJ2-7; D is unresolved. This CDR3 is 13 amino acids long. From germline, CDR1 is SSHAT and CDR2 FNYEAQ (reference sequence). Based on the CDR3 plus reference TRBV7-7 and TRBJ2-7, the full variable domain is GAGVSQSPRYKVTKRGQDVTLRCDPISSHATLYWYQQALGQGPEFLTYFNYEAQPDKSGLPSDRFSAERPEGSISTLTIQRTEQRDSAMYRCASSLQVSYEQYFGPGTRLTVT.

The chain couples TRBV3-1 (or the pseudogene TRBV3-2) to TRBJ2-7; TRBD2 is a possible D gene (7 bases). V lost 4 bases and J 4 bases, leaving 14 bases between the germline ends. In germline, CDR1 is LGHDT, CDR2 YNNKEL (reference sequence). The CDR3 totals 14 residues. The CDR3 is CASSRKGGGYEQYF. Here the CDR3 DNA reads TGTGCCAGCAGCCGTAAGGGGGGGGGTTACGAGCAGTACTTC.

V and J are TRBV28 and TRBJ1-2; D not resolved. Germline-derived CDR1 and CDR2 are MDHEN and SYDVKM. The V gene lost 4 bases and the J gene lost 4 bases, with 7 bases spanning the gap. The CDR3 is 12 residues long. Here the CDR3 DNA reads TGTGCCAGCAGTTCAGCGGCCTATGGCTACACCTTC. Protein: CASSSAAYGYTF.

This chain joins TRBV7-2 and TRBJ2-1, with D possibly TRBD1 on 7 matching bases. The CDR3 is 15 residues long. The V end lost 8 bases, the J end lost 0 bases, and 14 bases lay between the germline ends. Germline CDR1 and CDR2: SGHTA and FQGNSA. CDR3 DNA sequence: TGTGCCAGCGTGCCAGGGGGGAGCTCCTACAATGAGCAGTTCTTC. Translated: CASVPGGSSYNEQFF.

This clone was detected a few times. The CDR3 protein is CASSPQGLAGADTQYF. The CDR3 coding sequence is TGTGCCAGCAGCCCCCAGGGACTAGCGGGGGCAGATACGCAGTATTTT. The chain recombines TRBV7-3 with TRBJ2-3; the match to TRBD2 covers 14 bases. The germline V gene encodes CDR1 SGHTA and CDR2 FQGTGA. The CDR3 has 16 residues. J gave up 4 bases and V 5 bases, and 5 bases lay outside the gene matches.

This clone was seen only a few times. The chain joins TRBV7-2 to TRBJ2-7, with D perhaps TRBD1 (6 bases). Trimming pared 2 bases from V and 6 bases from J, leaving 17 bases between. CDR3 length equals 15 residues. Germline assignment: CDR1 SGHTA and CDR2 FQGNSA. The CDR3 loop is CASSLQNNRVVEQYF. CDR3 DNA: TGTGCCAGCAGCTTACAAAATAACAGGGTTGTCGAGCAGTACTTC.

V usage is TRBV7-3 and J usage is TRBJ1-1, with TRBD1 as a possible D gene (5 bases). CDR1 and CDR2 (germline): SGHTA, FQGTGA. CDR3 length: 13 residues. V lost 6 bases and J lost 1, with 9 bases in between. CDR3 nucleotide sequence: TGTGCCAGCAGGCTTGACAGGAACACTGAAGCTTTCTTT. Protein: CASRLDRNTEAFF.

This clone was seen only a few times. This CDR3 is CASSFGTGDITKQYF. Here the CDR3 DNA reads TGTGCCAGCAGTTTCGGGACAGGGGATATTACGAAGCAGTACTTC. V and J are TRBV28 and TRBJ2-7; 10 positions agree with TRBD1. The CDR3 is made up of 15 amino acids. Trimming cost V 3 bases and J 8 bases; bases outside gene matches: 10. CDR1 is MDHEN and CDR2 is SYDVKM in the germline V gene.

The chain couples TRBV3-1 (or the pseudogene TRBV3-2) to TRBJ2-7, with 7 bases fitting TRBD1. Looked up from germline, CDR1 is LGHDT and CDR2 is YNNKEL (reference sequence). The J segment lost 6 bases and the V segment lost 5 bases, leaving 22 bases of the junction unmatched. This CDR3 has 18 residues. In nucleotides, the CDR3 is TGTGCCAGCAGCTGGGACAGAGATGAAGTTGTTTTGTGCGCCGAGCAGTACTTC. Protein product: CASSWDRDEVVLCAEQYF.

The J gene is TRBJ2-3, the V gene TRBV4-2, with 7 bases aligning to TRBD2. CDR3 length: 17 residues. Per the germline V gene, CDR1 is LGHNA and CDR2 is YNFKEQ. Trimming removed 1 base from V and 1 base from J; junction bases left unmatched: 8. The CDR3 DNA is TGTGCCAGCAGCCAAGTAGGTGGGAGGGCCCGCACAGATACGCAGTATTTT. Amino acids: CASSQVGGRARTDTQYF.

This clone was recorded a few times. V and J are TRBV30 and TRBJ2-3; D remains unclear. Trimming pared 5 bases from V and 0 bases from J, leaving 9 bases between. The CDR3 runs to 13 residues. CDR1 and CDR2 (germline): GTSNPN, SVGIG (reference sequence). CDR3 DNA sequence: TGTGCCTGGCACCTCCAGAGCACAGATACGCAGTATTTT. It is translated as CAWHLQSTDTQYF.

The chain employs TRBV24-1 and TRBJ1-4; TRBD1 aligns across 8 bases. CDR3 size: 15 residues. Germline assignment: CDR1 KGHDR and CDR2 SFDVKD. Trimming cost V 4 bases and J 6 bases; bases outside gene matches: 6. The CDR3 loop reads CATSETGQGDEKLFF. As DNA, the CDR3 is TGTGCCACCAGTGAAACCGGACAGGGCGATGAAAAACTGTTTTTT.

The table lists this clone with a count of one. The rearrangement uses TRBV27 and TRBJ1-2; TRBD1 is a possible D gene (5 bases). V was pared by 0 bases and J by 6 bases, with 14 bases between. Germline-derived CDR1 and CDR2 are MNHEY and SMNVEV (reference sequence). The CDR3 runs to 15 residues. The CDR3 region is CASSLSSTAPNGYTF. The CDR3 coding sequence is TGTGCCAGCAGTTTATCTTCGACAGCCCCGAATGGCTACACCTTC.

In its sample, this clone was seen once. The V call is TRBV20-1, the J call TRBJ1-2; D remains unclear. This CDR3 is 10 amino acids long. V shed 6 bases and J shed 7 bases, with 9 bases lying between them. The germline V gene encodes CDR1 DFQATT and CDR2 SNEGSKA (reference sequence). The CDR3 loop is CSARRGGYTF. DNA of the CDR3: TGCAGTGCCCGCCGGGGTGGCTACACCTTC.